This T cell receptor (beta chain) was documented in a study of blood T cell repertoires in COVID-19. Sequenced by immunoSEQ multiplex PCR; TCRdb stores in-frame clones only, minus some. The sample contains over 120,000 clones, about 86% of which appear only once. The germline V gene encodes CDR1 SGHRS and CDR2 YFSETQ. The CDR3 sequence is 15 residues long. V dropped 4 bases and J dropped 0; count of bases not matched to a gene: 4. What was sequenced was peripheral blood. The sequence came from a woman aged 50 to 60 with active or convalescent COVID-19. The chain is built from TRBV5-1 and TRBJ2-1; 7 bases match TRBD2. The CDR3, as DNA: TGCGCCAGCAGCCTGATAGCGGGCTCCTACAATGAGCAGTTCTTC. Translated, it gives CASSLIAGSYNEQFF.